This T cell receptor (beta chain) stems from a study of cytomegalovirus exposure and HLA in healthy donors. Findings and limits, study-wide: In a later analysis, a missense DCLRE1C variant was linked to TCR beta V- and J-gene trimming. Some highly shared sequence variants likely arose as a pipeline artifact. Later analysis revealed greater clonal expansion in HLA-associated TCR beta chains than in equally common others.

About this clone: The antigen is undetermined.

The CDR3 covers 16 residues. In germline, CDR1 is GTSNPN, CDR2 SVGIG (reference sequence). The V gene lost 2 bases and the J gene lost 7 bases, with 21 bases spanning the gap. Use of 60 Vbeta and 13 Jbeta primers characterized the PCR. Profiled with immunoSEQ multiplex PCR; TCRdb holds only in-frame clones, not every one. The sample lists 200,000 or so clones, 65% to 90% occurring once. This chain joins TRBV30 and TRBJ1-5, with D unresolved. The sequence was collected from a girl aged 5-17 years in good health and CMV-seronegative. Sequencing was done on a sample of PBMCs. CDR3 residues: CAWSLAGTVTGQPQHF. The CDR3 nucleotides read TGTGCCTGGAGTTTGGCAGGCACAGTTACGGGGCAGCCCCAGCATTTT.